This paragraph covers one T cell receptor (beta chain) sequence. The data originate from a study of blood T cell repertoires in COVID-19. Study context: The cDNA or gDNA used as material had been derived from T cells, B-cell-depleted T cells, or PBMCs.

Germline CDR1 and CDR2: LGHNA and YNFKEQ. The CDR3 is 17 residues long. V lost 3 bases and J lost 3, with 21 bases in between. This table comes from immunoSEQ multiplex PCR, and its TCRdb copy is limited to in-frame clones, with some not included. The data show about 300,000 clones, about 87% seen once. This rearrangement joins TRBV4-2 to TRBJ2-7; a weak D match, TRBD1 (5 bases). The TCR sequence derives from a man aged 70-80 years with acute or convalescent COVID-19. Sequenced input: peripheral blood. The CDR3 nucleotides are TGTGCCAGCAGCCAGGACACCGTCGTGCAGGGATACTACGAGCAGTACTTC. Encoded protein: CASSQDTVVQGYYEQYF.